The present entry profiles one T cell receptor (beta chain) with its context. These data come from a study of T cells in Graves' hyperthyroidism and ophthalmopathy. Turning to the study itself: Specimen type is peripheral blood, collected at initial diagnosis prior to any treatment.

TCR beta CDR3 sequences were amplified from RNA transcripts. First-round RT-PCR targeting the TCR CDR3 was performed with the HTBI primer set. TCRdb used MiXCR to reprocess the multiplex PCR reads, holding one entry per CDR3 protein. The top ten clones hold about 50% of a sample with under 350,000 distinct CDR3 sequences, around 23% of them seen once. Deletions cut 7 bases from V and 0 bases from J, with 8 bases between. Germline CDR1 and CDR2: SGHRS and YFSETQ. This CDR3 contains 14 residues. The gene calls are TRBV5-1 and TRBJ2-6; TRBD1 is a possible D gene (6 bases). The sequenced sample consisted of blood. This sequence originates from a woman aged 45 to 65 with Graves' hyperthyroidism. The chain's CDR3 is CASETGSGANVLTF. The CDR3 coding sequence is TGCGCCAGCGAGACAGGCTCTGGGGCCAACGTCCTGACTTTC.